The entry that follows covers one T cell receptor beta chain sequence. The antigen is unknown. PCR involved 60 Vbeta and 13 Jbeta primers. Only in-frame clones appear in the TCRdb table, and some are missing; sequencing was by immunoSEQ multiplex PCR. The repertoire holds 90,000 to 130,000 clones, with about 74% as singletons. The data stem from a study of cytomegalovirus exposure and HLA in healthy donors. Study-level findings and limits: Later analysis identified a missense DCLRE1C variant that was linked to TCR beta V- and J-gene trimming.

The V end was cut by 0 bases, the J end by 8 bases, with 10 bases between. Germline CDR1 LNHDA, CDR2 SQIVND (reference sequence). The CDR3 covers 13 residues. The J gene is TRBJ1-2, the V gene TRBV19; D remains ambiguous. What was sequenced was PBMCs. The source of this sequence is a young man in good health and CMV-seropositive. The CDR3 region has the DNA TGTGCCAGTAGTATAGAGGAGGCGTGGGGCTACACCTTC. Amino acids: CASSIEEAWGYTF. The whole variable domain, remainder taken from reference TRBV19 and TRBJ1-2, is DGGITQSPKYLFRKEGQNVTLSCEQNLNHDAMYWYRQDPGQGLRLIYYSQIVNDFQKGDIAEGYSVSREKKESFPLTVTSAQKNPTAFYLCASSIEEAWGYTFGSGTRLTVV.